This TCR beta chain was recorded in a study of blood T cells in healthy people across ages (dated by TCRdb to about 2015). In the study overall: Template switching captured roughly one uniquely barcoded TCR beta cDNA molecule per two T cells in model experiments. Using deep sequencing normalized with unique cDNA molecular identifiers, the study measured how TCR beta repertoire diversity changes with age. Donors were grouped into four age groups: young (average 16 years), middle-aged (39), aged (about 60) and long-lived (approximately 75). To avoid experimental bias, donors of different ages were distributed randomly across sequencing lanes. The study analyzed two additional independent replicas of 1 million unique cDNA reads from the same blood draw for two donors, one aged 18 to 30 and one aged 80 or older.

What the authors observed across the whole study: Observed TCR beta diversity per million T cells fell roughly linearly with age, and a significant reduction was already apparent by age around 40. Because donor CMV infection status was unknown, age-related changes in expanded clonotypes were potentially confounded. Estimates of total diversity based on one million sequenced T cells were considered lower bounds and underestimates. Compared with the aged group, the long-lived group had more naive CD4+ T cells, fewer expanded clones and increased TCR diversity, suggesting age selection. Because profiling used bulk unsorted PBMCs, naive and antigen-experienced compartments could not be compared conclusively. A strong correlation was found between observed TCR beta diversity and the percentage of naive T cells measured by flow cytometry.

This clonotype appeared a few times. Its antigen remains unidentified. The input lacks base qualities; no much larger clone sits a single base away. The CDR3 goes from the cysteine to the phenylalanine over 13 residues. CDR3 DNA only is kept here, 39 bases in frame from base 1. Clipping removes 4 bases from V and 8 bases from J, with 5 as the unmatched junction base count. CDR1 and CDR2 are drawn from the germline V gene: SGHAT, FQNNGV. The donors were roughly 40 Caucasian individuals from Russia, aged 6 to 90 years, who were systemically healthy. Each donor gave 8 to 10 milliliters of peripheral blood, collected into EDTA-treated Vacutainer tubes. Ficoll-Paque density-gradient centrifugation was used to isolate PBMCs, with at least 7 million per sample. Trizol reagent was used to extract total RNA from PBMCs, with at least 6 micrograms per sample. The percentages of naive CD45RAhigh/CD27high T cells were determined by flow cytometry on a PBMC aliquot from every donor.

The protocol used for the library was 5' RACE. TCRdb records Illumina HiSeq 2500 as the sequencer. A second PCR of roughly 6 to 11 cycles was run with a J-beta primer mix and a sample-barcoded 5' primer. Each TCR beta cDNA molecule received a unique molecular identifier from a template-switch 5' adaptor carrying 12 random nucleotides. Each sample yielded at least 2.5 million CDR3-containing paired-end reads. The Mint cDNA synthesis kit, primed by a TRBC-specific oligonucleotide, was used to synthesize first-strand cDNA from all RNA. All cDNA was treated with uracil-DNA glycosylase and then went through a first 18-cycle PCR with the universal primers M1SS and BC2_uni_R. The authors processed their data as follows. For normalization, 1 million high-quality reads were randomly selected from each sample, with every read carrying a distinct molecular identifier. Instead of being binned into consensus sequences, reads with shared molecular identifiers were discarded. MiTCR, set to a Q25 quality threshold and the strictest error-elimination algorithm, was used for CDR3 identification, clonotype clustering and error correction. A nonparametric unseen species model using Euler transformation provided a lower-bound estimate of total TCR beta diversity. In-frame beta chains were kept once TCRdb had trimmed the public reads at Q25 with fastp and called clones with MiXCR. Each CDR3 protein appears once, grouped with its most common genes and DNA. What appears here as the V and J calls and clone size reflects TCRdb's work, not the paper's. In this sample the table shows about 570,000 distinct CDR3 sequences, 25% to 30% of which occur a single time. About 18% of the sample rests with the top ten.

Rearrangement joined TRBV11-2 to TRBJ1-2, with 9 bases in between that match TRBD1. This receptor was taken from a woman in her seventies in good health. Sequences were obtained from blood. The CDR3 is CASSSTTGGGYTF. The nucleotide sequence reads as follows: TGTGCCAGCAGCTCAACGACAGGGGGAGGCTACACCTTC.